One and the same sample provided the 23 T cell receptor beta chains below, sequenced in a study of blood T cell repertoires in COVID-19. Assay used: immunoSEQ multiplex PCR; TCRdb lists only in-frame clones, some missing. The sample records some 130,000 clones, roughly 88% being singletons. The sample taken for sequencing was peripheral blood. The receptors were gathered from a man between 50 and 59 years old with acute or convalescent COVID-19.

DNA of the CDR3: TGCGCCAGCAGCCACGGGACAGCCAACACCGGGGAGCTGTTTTTT. This translates into CASSHGTANTGELFF. This chain uses TRBV4-1 with TRBJ2-2; 7 bases match TRBD1. Germline CDR1 and CDR2: MGHRA and YSYEKL. The V segment lost 3 bases and the J segment 2 bases; nucleotides outside the gene matches: 3. This CDR3 has 15 residues.

The V call is TRBV6-5, the J call TRBJ1-4, with D perhaps TRBD1 (6 bases). Germline V gene data show CDR1 as MNHEY and CDR2 as SVGAGI. Trimming pared 6 bases from V and 12 bases from J, leaving 20 bases between. This CDR3 contains 14 residues. For the CDR3, the DNA is TGTGCCAGCAGCCTCACCAGGACAGTCGGAGAACTGTTTTTT. This encodes CASSLTRTVGELFF.

V usage is TRBV10-3 and J usage is TRBJ1-5, with 11 bases lining up with TRBD1. Germline V gene data show CDR1 as ENHRY and CDR2 as SYGVKD. V was clipped by 10 bases and J by 0 bases; unmatched bases: 8. This CDR3 spans 16 amino acids. The CDR3 DNA is TGTGCCACTGCGGACAGGGGGCGGGTTAGCAATCAGCCCCAGCATTTT. Its translation: CATADRGRVSNQPQHF.

The chain couples TRBV5-1 to TRBJ2-7, with 7 bases identical to TRBD1. The trim removed 5 bases at V and 0 bases at J, leaving 8 bases unmatched. Germline V gene sequence: CDR1 SGHRS, CDR2 YFSETQ. This CDR3 region has 15 residues. CDR3 DNA: TGCGCCAGCAGTTTGACAGGGACCTTCTCCTACGAGCAGTACTTC. Its translation is CASSLTGTFSYEQYF.

This clone was observed once. This chain's CDR3 is CASSRDLSGGLYEQYF. DNA of the CDR3: TGCGCCAGCAGCCGCGATCTGTCGGGAGGGCTCTACGAGCAGTACTTC. The rearrangement links TRBV5-1 to TRBJ2-7; 8 bases are shared with TRBD2. V shed 4 bases, J shed 3 bases, and the junction held 12 bases outside the gene matches. Germline CDR1 is SGHRS and CDR2 is YFSETQ. The CDR3 has 16 amino acids.

The chain employs TRBV7-2 and TRBJ1-6; no firm D call. The V gene's germline CDR1 is SGHTA and CDR2 FQGNSA. Trimming stripped 5 bases from V and 0 bases from J, with 17 bases between. CDR3 length: 18 residues. In DNA, the CDR3 is TGTGCCAGCAGCCCCCAGAGCGGGAGTAGCTCCTATAATTCACCCCTCCACTTT. Protein: CASSPQSGSSSYNSPLHF.

The V call is TRBV18, the J call TRBJ1-1; TRBD1 matches 7 bases. The V and J ends lost 4 bases and 3 bases, in that order; junction bases with no gene match: 8. The germline gives CDR1 KGHSH, CDR2 LQKENI. This CDR3 is built from 15 residues. CDR3 residues: CASSLGTAGYTEAFF. The CDR3 DNA reads TGTGCCAGCTCACTGGGGACAGCCGGCTACACTGAAGCTTTCTTT.

This chain joins TRBV10-2 and TRBJ1-5; D ambiguous. The CDR3 covers 13 residues. V was pared by 6 bases and J by 3 bases, with 9 bases between. Germline loops: CDR1 WSHSY, CDR2 SAAADI. This CDR3 is CASRVSANQPQHF. The CDR3 DNA sequence: TGCGCCAGCAGGGTCAGCGCCAATCAGCCCCAGCATTTT.

The CDR3 bases are TGTGCCAGCAGTTCACAGGGGGCCGGACTTAATGAAAAACTGTTTTTT. Translating gives CASSSQGAGLNEKLFF. The chain employs TRBV6-5 and TRBJ1-4, with 9 positions matching TRBD1. The CDR3 is made up of 16 amino acids. The V segment lost 4 bases and the J segment 4 bases; nucleotides outside the gene matches: 7. CDR1 is MNHEY, CDR2 SVGAGI, per germline.

The chain has TRBV2 and TRBJ1-2; 11 nucleotides match TRBD1. Germline trimming cut 7 bases from V and 5 bases from J; bases unmatched to any gene: 9. This CDR3 spans 15 amino acids. Looked up from germline, CDR1 is SNHLY and CDR2 is FYNNEI. Here the CDR3 DNA reads TGTGCCAGCACTCCGGGACAGGGGGGTTTGTATGGCTACACCTTC. Protein sequence: CASTPGQGGLYGYTF.

The chain combines TRBV18 with TRBJ1-5; tentative D call: TRBD1 (6 bases). This CDR3 is 15 amino acids long. Germline loops: CDR1 KGHSH, CDR2 LQKENI. Between the trimmed V and J ends, which lost 4 bases and 0 bases, there was a span of 10 bases. The CDR3 reads CASSQGQNSNQPQHF. In nucleotides, the CDR3 is TGTGCCAGCTCACAAGGACAGAATAGCAATCAGCCCCAGCATTTT.

The rearrangement joins TRBV19 to TRBJ1-5; D unclear. The germline V gene has CDR1 LNHDA and CDR2 SQIVND (reference sequence). V lost 1 base and J 0 bases, leaving 7 bases between the germline ends. This CDR3 spans 15 amino acids. For the CDR3, the DNA is TGTGCCAGTAGTATAGTTCAGTATAGCAATCAGCCCCAGCATTTT. Translated, it gives CASSIVQYSNQPQHF.

The chain uses TRBV7-2 and TRBJ1-1; possibly TRBD1 for D (5 bases). Germline lookup yields CDR1 SGHTA and CDR2 FQGNSA. V gave up 2 bases and J gave up 0 bases, with 16 bases separating them. The CDR3 length is 17 residues. Here the CDR3 reads CASSLWGLALMNTEAFF. CDR3 nucleotides: TGTGCCAGCAGCTTATGGGGCCTAGCGTTAATGAACACTGAAGCTTTCTTT.

The chain links TRBV2 to TRBJ1-2; no clear D. Germline CDR1 reads SNHLY; CDR2 reads FYNNEI. The CDR3 sequence is 16 residues long. V lost 5 bases and J 0 bases, leaving 16 bases between the germline ends. The CDR3 nucleotides read TGTGCCAGCAGTAACGGAGGAGCGTTAGCTAACTATGGCTACACCTTC. Residues: CASSNGGALANYGYTF.

The V and J genes are TRBV7-8 and TRBJ1-6, with 8 bases that match TRBD1. CDR1 SGHVS and CDR2 FQNEAQ come from the germline V gene. With 1 base clipped from V and 9 bases from J, the junction kept 11 bases outside the gene matches. CDR3 size: 17 residues. In DNA, the CDR3 is TGTGCCAGCAGCTTAGTAATGCCGCGGACAGGGTCTTCACCCCTCCACTTT. Translation: CASSLVMPRTGSSPLHF. Full variable domain (rest looked up from reference TRBV7-8 and TRBJ1-6): GAGVSQSPRYKVAKRGQDVALRCDPISGHVSLFWYQQALGQGPEFLTYFQNEAQLDKSGLPSDRFFAERPEGSVSTLKIQRTQQEDSAVYLCASSLVMPRTGSSPLHFGNGTRLTVT.

The V call is TRBV10-1, the J call TRBJ2-1; D gene unclear. Per germline, CDR1 WNHNN and CDR2 SYGVQD (reference sequence). This CDR3 comprises 14 residues. Between the trimmed V and J ends, which lost 2 bases and 0 bases, there was a span of 5 bases. The CDR3 reads CASSEEYSYNEQFF. Written as DNA, the CDR3 is TGCGCCAGCAGTGAGGAGTACTCCTACAATGAGCAGTTCTTC.

This clone came up once. The chain uses TRBV29-1 and TRBJ1-2; D unresolved. V was clipped by 7 bases and J by 5 bases, with 8 bases between them. This CDR3 has 10 residues. In germline, CDR1 is SQVTM, CDR2 ANQGSEA. CDR3 protein: CSGYFYGYTF. Written as DNA, the CDR3 is TGCAGCGGTTACTTTTATGGCTACACCTTC.

The CDR3 DNA sequence: TGTGCCAGCAGGGCCCTAGCGGGGGGGCCTGCAGATACGCAGTATTTT. This encodes CASRALAGGPADTQYF. The chain employs TRBV27 and TRBJ2-3, with 12 bases matching TRBD2. The CDR3 has 16 amino acids. J gave up 4 bases and V 6 bases, and 8 bases lay outside the gene matches. In germline, CDR1 is MNHEY, CDR2 SMNVEV (reference sequence).

The rearrangement links TRBV6-5 to TRBJ2-1, with 10 bases that match TRBD2. The CDR3 consists of 15 residues. Per the germline V gene, CDR1 is MNHEY and CDR2 is SVGAGI. V lost 3 bases, J lost 4 bases, and 3 bases stayed unmatched. This chain's CDR3 is CASSYGLADYNEQFF. As DNA, the CDR3 is TGTGCCAGCAGTTATGGACTAGCGGATTACAATGAGCAGTTCTTC.

The V call is TRBV5-5, the J call TRBJ1-1; D is unresolved. The CDR3 extends over 12 amino acids. The germline CDR1 and CDR2 sequences are SGHKS and YYEKEE (reference sequence). V lost 6 bases to trimming and J lost 5 bases, with 11 bases between them. DNA of the CDR3: TGTGCCAGCAAGACTTTGTGGACTGAAGCTTTCTTT. It codes for CASKTLWTEAFF.

The rearrangement uses TRBV19 and TRBJ2-7, with TRBD1 matching over 9 bases. The CDR3 spans 15 residues. The V and J ends lost 2 bases and 2 bases, in that order; junction bases with no gene match: 4. CDR1 is LNHDA, CDR2 SQIVND, per germline (reference sequence). CDR3 in amino acids: CASSIPGQGTYEQYF. The DNA of the CDR3 is TGTGCCAGTAGTATACCGGGACAGGGAACCTACGAGCAGTACTTC.

The chain joins TRBV24-1 to TRBJ2-1, with D possibly being TRBD2 (5 bases). CDR3 length: 14 amino acids. V dropped 9 bases and J dropped 8 bases, with 19 bases sitting between them. Per germline, CDR1 KGHDR and CDR2 SFDVKD. The DNA of the CDR3 is TGTGCCACCGGACGGGGTGGCATTACGGATGAGCAGTTCTTC. It codes for CATGRGGITDEQFF.

V is TRBV27 and J is TRBJ2-7; the D is unclear. Trimming removed 5 bases at V and 4 bases at J, with 18 bases between. The CDR3 has 15 amino acids. The germline V gene encodes CDR1 MNHEY and CDR2 SMNVEV (reference sequence). For the CDR3, the DNA is TGTGCCAGCAGTCCAATAGACACGGTAAGGTACGAGCAGTACTTC. Protein: CASSPIDTVRYEQYF.